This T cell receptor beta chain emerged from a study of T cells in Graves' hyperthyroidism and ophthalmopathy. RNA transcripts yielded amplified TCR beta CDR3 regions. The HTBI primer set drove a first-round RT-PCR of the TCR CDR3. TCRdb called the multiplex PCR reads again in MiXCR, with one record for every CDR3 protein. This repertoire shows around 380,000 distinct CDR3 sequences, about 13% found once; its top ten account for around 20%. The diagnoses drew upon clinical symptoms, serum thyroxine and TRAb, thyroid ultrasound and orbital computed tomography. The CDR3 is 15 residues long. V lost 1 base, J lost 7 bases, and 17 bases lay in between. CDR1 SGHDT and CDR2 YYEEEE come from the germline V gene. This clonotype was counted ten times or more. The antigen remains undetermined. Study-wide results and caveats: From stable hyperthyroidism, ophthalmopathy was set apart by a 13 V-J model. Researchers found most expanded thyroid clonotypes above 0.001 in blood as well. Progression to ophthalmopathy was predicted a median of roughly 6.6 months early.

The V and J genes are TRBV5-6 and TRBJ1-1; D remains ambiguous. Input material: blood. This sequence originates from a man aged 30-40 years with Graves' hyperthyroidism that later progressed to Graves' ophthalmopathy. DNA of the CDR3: TGTGCCAGCAGCTTGTATGGTACTCCGGTGGGTGAAGCTTTCTTT. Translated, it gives CASSLYGTPVGEAFF.